This T cell receptor (beta chain) appears in the sequencing data of a study of blood T cell repertoires in COVID-19. Study summary: From T cells, B-cell-depleted T cells, or PBMCs came the material, which was cDNA or gDNA.

Per the authors' pipeline: Amplification of reference gene primers provided the estimated nucleated cell counts. Sequencing was performed with immunoSEQ multiplex PCR; in TCRdb, only in-frame clones are kept and a portion is missing. V, J and clone size derive from that table, while D and trimming were established from the DNA sequence. The sample lists around 91,000 clones, roughly 84% occurring once. This sequence originates from a human donor in a cohort sampled during active COVID-19. Material: peripheral blood.

CDR3 nucleotide sequence: TGTGCCAGCAGCCAAGCCCCCGGGGGTGGCGGGGAGCTGTTTTTT. It encodes CASSQAPGGGGELFF. This chain connects TRBV14 to TRBJ2-2; TRBD2 might be the D (6 bases). CDR3 length equals 15 residues. The V and J ends lost 1 base and 7 bases respectively, with 13 bases between them. CDR1 is SGHDN, CDR2 FVKESK, per germline.